The 8 T cell receptor beta chains reported below all come from one sample, sequenced in a study of blood T cell repertoires in COVID-19. Method: immunoSEQ multiplex PCR; TCRdb's copy keeps in-frame clones and lacks some. Of 60,000 to 70,000 clones listed, around 88% are singletons. The source material was peripheral blood. The receptors stem from a woman of 80 years or more with active COVID-19.

The genes are TRBV5-1 and TRBJ1-5, with a possible D match to TRBD1 (5 bases). The CDR3 runs 14 residues. From germline, CDR1 is SGHRS and CDR2 YFSETQ. The V and J ends lost 3 bases and 7 bases respectively, with 14 bases between them. Here the CDR3 DNA reads TGCGCCAGCAGCTCCGGGGGAGGTGGGCAGCCCCAGCATTTT. Residues: CASSSGGGGQPQHF.

This clone came up a few times. This chain connects TRBV7-9 to TRBJ1-2, with 7 bases matching TRBD1. Germline V gene lookup returns CDR1 SEHNR and CDR2 FQNEAQ (reference sequence). This CDR3 spans 13 amino acids. V lost 5 bases, J lost 5 bases, and 5 bases stayed unmatched. In nucleotides, the CDR3 is TGTGCCAGCAGCCTGGGACAGCCTTATGGCTACACCTTC. It is translated as CASSLGQPYGYTF.

V is TRBV27 and J is TRBJ1-4, with 8 bases fitting TRBD1. The CDR3 has 15 amino acids. Germline lookup yields CDR1 MNHEY and CDR2 SMNVEV (reference sequence). V gave up 5 bases and J gave up 6 bases; unmatched junction bases: 8. CDR3 bases: TGTGCCAGCAGTATTACAGGGGGGGACTATGAAAAACTGTTTTTT. Amino acid sequence: CASSITGGDYEKLFF.

The chain combines TRBV28 with TRBJ2-7; D perhaps matches TRBD2 (5 bases). V lost 5 bases and J 6 bases, leaving 17 bases between the germline ends. The CDR3 runs 14 residues. Germline CDR1 MDHEN, CDR2 SYDVKM. CDR3 coding DNA: TGTGCCAGCAGTCCCCTGGACGGGGTTGGCGAGCAGTACTTC. Amino acid sequence: CASSPLDGVGEQYF.

V and J are TRBV4-2 and TRBJ2-3, with 7 bases aligning to TRBD2. Looked up from germline, CDR1 is LGHNA and CDR2 is YNFKEQ. Unmatched junction bases numbered 13, after V lost 4 bases and J lost 3 bases. This CDR3 is 17 amino acids long. CDR3 DNA sequence: TGTGCCAGCAGCCCACCCGGTGATAGCGGGTTTACAGATACGCAGTATTTT. It yields the protein CASSPPGDSGFTDTQYF.

This sequence joins TRBV3-1 (or the pseudogene TRBV3-2) and TRBJ1-6, with TRBD1 matching over 7 bases. With 4 bases clipped from V and 7 bases from J, the junction kept 10 bases outside the gene matches. CDR1 and CDR2 (germline): LGHDT, YNNKEL (reference sequence). This CDR3 region has 16 residues. The chain's CDR3 is CASSRYQGVANSPLHF. DNA of the CDR3: TGTGCCAGCAGCCGGTACCAGGGGGTGGCAAATTCACCCCTCCACTTT.

This chain uses TRBV9 with TRBJ2-1; 7 nucleotides match TRBD2. The V gene end was trimmed by 0 bases and the J gene end by 6 bases; junction bases not matched to a gene: 9. Germline loops: CDR1 SGDLS, CDR2 YYNGEE. The CDR3 totals 16 residues. CDR3 region: CASSVEEGRGRNEQFF. The CDR3 bases are TGTGCCAGCAGCGTAGAGGAGGGGAGGGGTCGCAATGAGCAGTTCTTC.

The genes are TRBV6-4 and TRBJ2-5; TRBD2 is a possible D gene (6 bases). Germline-derived CDR1 and CDR2 are MRHNA and SNTAGT. The CDR3 totals 15 residues. The V end was cut by 3 bases, the J end by 1 base, with 12 bases between. The CDR3 sequence is CASSEHGGTQETQYF. CDR3 coding DNA: TGTGCCAGCAGTGAACATGGGGGGACCCAAGAGACCCAGTACTTC.